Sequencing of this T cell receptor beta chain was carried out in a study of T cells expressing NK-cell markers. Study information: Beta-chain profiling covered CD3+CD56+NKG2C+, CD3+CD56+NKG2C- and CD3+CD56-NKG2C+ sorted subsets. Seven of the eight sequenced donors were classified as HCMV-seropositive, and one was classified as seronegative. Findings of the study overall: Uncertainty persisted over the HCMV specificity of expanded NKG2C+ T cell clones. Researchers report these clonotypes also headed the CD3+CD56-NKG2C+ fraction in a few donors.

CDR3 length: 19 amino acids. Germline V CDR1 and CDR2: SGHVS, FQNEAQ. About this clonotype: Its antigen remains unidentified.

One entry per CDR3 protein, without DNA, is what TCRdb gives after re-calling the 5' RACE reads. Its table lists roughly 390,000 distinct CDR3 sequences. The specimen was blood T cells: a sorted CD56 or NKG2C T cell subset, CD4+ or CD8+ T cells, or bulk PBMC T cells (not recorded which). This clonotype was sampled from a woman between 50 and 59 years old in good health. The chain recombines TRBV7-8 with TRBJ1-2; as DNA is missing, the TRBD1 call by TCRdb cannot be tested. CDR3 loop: CASSLGGQGRIIKSGGYTF.